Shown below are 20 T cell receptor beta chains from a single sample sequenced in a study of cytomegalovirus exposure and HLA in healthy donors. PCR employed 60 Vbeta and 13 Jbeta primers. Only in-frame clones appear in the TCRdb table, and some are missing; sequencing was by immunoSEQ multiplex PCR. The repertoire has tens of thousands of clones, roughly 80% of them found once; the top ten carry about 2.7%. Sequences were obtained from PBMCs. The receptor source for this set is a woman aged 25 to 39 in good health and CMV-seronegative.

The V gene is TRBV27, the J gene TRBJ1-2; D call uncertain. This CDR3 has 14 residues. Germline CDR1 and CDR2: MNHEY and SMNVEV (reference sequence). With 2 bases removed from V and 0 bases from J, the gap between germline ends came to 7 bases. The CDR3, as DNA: TGTGCCAGCAGTTTAGAGGGTTCTAACTATGGCTACACCTTC. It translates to CASSLEGSNYGYTF.

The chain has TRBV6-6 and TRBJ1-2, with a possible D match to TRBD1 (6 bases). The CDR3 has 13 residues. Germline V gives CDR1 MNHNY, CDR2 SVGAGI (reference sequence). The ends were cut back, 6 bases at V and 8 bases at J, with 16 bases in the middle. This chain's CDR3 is CASRATGPGGYTF. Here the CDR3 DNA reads TGTGCCAGCAGGGCAACAGGGCCCGGGGGCTACACCTTC.

The CDR3 bases are TGCGCCAGCAGCCAAGACTGGCGGGAGGGGACAGATACGCAGTATTTT. This gives the protein CASSQDWREGTDTQYF. This chain links TRBV4-3 with TRBJ2-3; 9 bases map to TRBD2. Germline values: CDR1 LGHNA, CDR2 YSLEER. The CDR3 consists of 16 residues. The V and J ends lost 0 bases and 3 bases, in that order; junction bases with no gene match: 4.

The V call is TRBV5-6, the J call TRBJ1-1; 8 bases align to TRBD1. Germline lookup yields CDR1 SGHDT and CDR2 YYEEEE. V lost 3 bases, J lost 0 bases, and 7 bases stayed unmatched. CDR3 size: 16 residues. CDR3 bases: TGTGCCAGCAGCTCAGGAGACAGGGGAATGAACACTGAAGCTTTCTTT. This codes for CASSSGDRGMNTEAFF.

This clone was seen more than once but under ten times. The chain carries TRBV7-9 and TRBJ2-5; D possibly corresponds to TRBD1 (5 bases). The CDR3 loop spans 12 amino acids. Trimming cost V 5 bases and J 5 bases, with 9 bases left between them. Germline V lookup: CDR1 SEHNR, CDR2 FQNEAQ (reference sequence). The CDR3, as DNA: TGTGCCAGCAGCGAAAACAGGGAGACCCAGTACTTC. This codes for CASSENRETQYF.

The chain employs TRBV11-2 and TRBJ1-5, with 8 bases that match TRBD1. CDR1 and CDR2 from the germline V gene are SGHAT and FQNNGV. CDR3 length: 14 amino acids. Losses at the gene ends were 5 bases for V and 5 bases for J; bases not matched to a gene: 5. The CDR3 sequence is CASSPTGVDQPQHF. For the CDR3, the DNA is TGTGCCAGCAGCCCGACAGGGGTGGATCAGCCCCAGCATTTT.

The CDR3 spells CASSLGGQPYNEQFF. The CDR3 nucleotides read TGTGCCAGCAGCTTAGGGGGACAGCCCTACAATGAGCAGTTCTTC. The J gene is TRBJ2-1, the V gene TRBV11-2; TRBD1 matches 7 bases. After removal of 1 base from V and 2 bases from J, the junction contained 2 bases not matched to a gene. Looked up from germline, CDR1 is SGHAT and CDR2 is FQNNGV. This CDR3 has 15 residues.

The CDR3: CASSVHRAGNEKLFF. The CDR3 DNA reads as TGTGCCAGCAGCGTGCACAGGGCGGGTAATGAAAAACTGTTTTTT. The rearrangement uses TRBV7-2 and TRBJ1-4, with D maybe TRBD1 (6 bases). The CDR3 totals 15 residues. CDR1 and CDR2 (germline): SGHTA, FQGNSA. Deletions cut 5 bases from V and 4 bases from J, with 14 bases between.

This CDR3 is CASKKAQAGETQYF. The CDR3 DNA follows: TGTGCCAGCAAAAAAGCGCAGGCAGGGGAGACCCAGTACTTC. This sequence joins TRBV5-8 and TRBJ2-5; possible D gene TRBD1, 5 bases. Trimming took off 6 bases at V and 5 bases at J, with 17 bases between the two ends. CDR1 is SGHTS and CDR2 is YDEGEE in the germline V gene. The CDR3 spans 14 residues.

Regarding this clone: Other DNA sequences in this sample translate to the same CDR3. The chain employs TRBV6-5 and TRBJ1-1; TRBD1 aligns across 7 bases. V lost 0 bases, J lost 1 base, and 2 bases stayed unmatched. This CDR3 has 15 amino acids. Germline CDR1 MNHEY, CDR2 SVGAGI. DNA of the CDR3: TGTGCCAGCAGTTACTCCGCAGGGGGGAACACTGAAGCTTTCTTT. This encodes CASSYSAGGNTEAFF.

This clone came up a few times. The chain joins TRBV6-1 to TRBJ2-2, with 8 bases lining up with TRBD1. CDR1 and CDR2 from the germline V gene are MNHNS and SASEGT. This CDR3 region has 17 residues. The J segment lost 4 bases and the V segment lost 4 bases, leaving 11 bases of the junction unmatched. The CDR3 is CASSGWSGRGRTGELFF. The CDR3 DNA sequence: TGTGCCAGCAGTGGGTGGAGTGGCAGGGGGCGCACCGGGGAGCTGTTTTTT.

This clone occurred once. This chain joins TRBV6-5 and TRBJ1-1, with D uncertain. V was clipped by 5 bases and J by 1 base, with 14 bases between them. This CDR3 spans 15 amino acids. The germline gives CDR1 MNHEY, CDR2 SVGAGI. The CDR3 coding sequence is TGTGCCAGCAGTCCCCCGACAATCCAGAACACTGAAGCTTTCTTT. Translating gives CASSPPTIQNTEAFF.

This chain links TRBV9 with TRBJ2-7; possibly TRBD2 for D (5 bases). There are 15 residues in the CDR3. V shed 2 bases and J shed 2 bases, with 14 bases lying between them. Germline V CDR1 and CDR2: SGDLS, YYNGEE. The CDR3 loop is CASSVGLLNPYEQYF. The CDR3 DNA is TGTGCCAGCAGCGTCGGACTGTTAAACCCCTACGAGCAGTACTTC.

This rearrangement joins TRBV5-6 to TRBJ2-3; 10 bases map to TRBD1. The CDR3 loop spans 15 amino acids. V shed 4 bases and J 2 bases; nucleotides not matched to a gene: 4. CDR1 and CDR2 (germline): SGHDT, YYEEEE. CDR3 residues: CASSPGTGVTDTQYF. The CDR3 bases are TGTGCCAGCAGCCCCGGGACAGGGGTCACAGATACGCAGTATTTT.

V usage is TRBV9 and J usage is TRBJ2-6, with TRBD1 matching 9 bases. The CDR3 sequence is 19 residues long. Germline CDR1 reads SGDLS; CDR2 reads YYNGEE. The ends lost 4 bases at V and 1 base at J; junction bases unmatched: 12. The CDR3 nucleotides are TGTGCCAGCAGCCTTCCTCCGGGACAGGGCGGGTCTGGGGCCAACGTCCTGACTTTC. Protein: CASSLPPGQGGSGANVLTF.

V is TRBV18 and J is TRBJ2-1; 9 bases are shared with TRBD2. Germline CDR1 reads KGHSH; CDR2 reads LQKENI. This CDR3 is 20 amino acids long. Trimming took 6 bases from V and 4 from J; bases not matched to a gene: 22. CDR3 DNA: TGTGCCAGCTCCCTCCGAGGACTAGCGAGCTCGCAACCTTTTTACAATGAGCAGTTCTTC. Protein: CASSLRGLASSQPFYNEQFF. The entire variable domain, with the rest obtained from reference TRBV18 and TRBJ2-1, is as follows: NAGVMQNPRHLVRRRGQEARLRCSPMKGHSHVYWYRQLPEEGLKFMVYLQKENIIDESGMPKERFSAEFPKEGPSILRIQQVVRGDSAAYFCASSLRGLASSQPFYNEQFFGPGTRLTVL.

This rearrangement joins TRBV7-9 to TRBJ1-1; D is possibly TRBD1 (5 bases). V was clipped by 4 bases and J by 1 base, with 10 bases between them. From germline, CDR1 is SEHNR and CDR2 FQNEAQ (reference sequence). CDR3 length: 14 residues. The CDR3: CASSSPQGNTEAFF. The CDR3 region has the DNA TGTGCCAGCAGCTCCCCTCAGGGGAACACTGAAGCTTTCTTT.

This CDR3 reads CASSYLLTVSGNTIYF. The CDR3 DNA sequence: TGTGCCAGCAGCTACTTACTGACAGTCTCTGGAAACACCATATATTTT. The rearrangement uses TRBV2 and TRBJ1-3; perhaps TRBD1 as D (5 bases). This CDR3 is built from 16 residues. Germline CDR1 reads SNHLY; CDR2 reads FYNNEI. Deletions cut 6 bases from V and 0 bases from J, with 15 bases between. The full variable domain, completed using reference TRBV2 and TRBJ1-3, is EPEVTQTPSHQVTQMGQEVILRCVPISNHLYFYWYRQILGQKVEFLVSFYNNEISEKSEIFDDQFSVERPDGSNFTLKIRSTKLEDSAMYFCASSYLLTVSGNTIYFGEGSWLTVV.

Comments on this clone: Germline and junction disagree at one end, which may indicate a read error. CDR3 sequence reads: CASSPAAAQGTQYF. The CDR3 bases are TGTGCCAGCAGTCCCGCGGCTGCACAAGGGACCCAGTACTTC. V and J are TRBV6-5 and TRBJ2-5; the D is unclear. From germline, CDR1 is MNHEY and CDR2 SVGAGI. The CDR3 has 14 amino acids.

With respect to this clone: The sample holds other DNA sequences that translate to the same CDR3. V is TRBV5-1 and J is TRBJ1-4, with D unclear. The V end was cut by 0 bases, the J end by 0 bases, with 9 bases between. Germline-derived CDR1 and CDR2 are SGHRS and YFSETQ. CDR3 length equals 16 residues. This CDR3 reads CASSLGADTTNEKLFF. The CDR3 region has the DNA TGCGCCAGCAGCTTGGGGGCAGATACAACTAATGAAAAACTGTTTTTT. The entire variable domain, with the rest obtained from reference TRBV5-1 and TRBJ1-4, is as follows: KAGVTQTPRYLIKTRGQQVTLSCSPISGHRSVSWYQQTPGQGLQFLFEYFSETQRNKGNFPGRFSGRQFSNSRSEMNVSTLELGDSALYLCASSLGADTTNEKLFFGSGTQLSVL.